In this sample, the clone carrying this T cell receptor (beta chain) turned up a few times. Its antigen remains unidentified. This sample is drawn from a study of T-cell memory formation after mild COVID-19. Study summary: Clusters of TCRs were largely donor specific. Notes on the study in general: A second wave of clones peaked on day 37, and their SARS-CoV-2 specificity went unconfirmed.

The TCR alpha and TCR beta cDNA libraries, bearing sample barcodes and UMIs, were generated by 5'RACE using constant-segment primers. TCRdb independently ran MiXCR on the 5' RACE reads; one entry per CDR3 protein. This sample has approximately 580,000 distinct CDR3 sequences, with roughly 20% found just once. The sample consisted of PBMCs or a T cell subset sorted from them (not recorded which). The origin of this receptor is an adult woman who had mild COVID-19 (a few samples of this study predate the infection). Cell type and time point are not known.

The CDR3 DNA reads TGTGCCAGCAGCCCAGGGGGACGGGCCTACGAGCAGTACTTC. Translating gives CASSPGGRAYEQYF. The chain recombines TRBV7-2 with TRBJ2-7; 7 bases line up with TRBD1. V was pared by 5 bases and J by 2 bases, with 6 bases of the junction left unmatched. CDR3 length: 14 residues. Germline V gene data show CDR1 as SGHTA and CDR2 as FQGNSA.